This TCR beta chain comes out of a study of early T cells in non-severe SARS-CoV-2 infection. About the study: Whole-blood bulk RNA, unsorted, was sequenced, and chains were unpaired. General study points: Private and CD4 specificities were missed by VDJdb matching, which favored anti-spike CD8 responses.

Germline lookup yields CDR1 SGHTA and CDR2 FQGNSA. The CDR3 runs 18 residues. V was pared by 4 bases and J by 0 bases, with 12 bases of the junction left unmatched. This clonotype was seen repeatedly, ten times or more. Its antigen is as yet unknown. Individual cDNA molecules received unique molecular identifiers during library preparation. From the 5' RACE reads, TCRdb called clonotypes with MiXCR, one entry per CDR3 protein. The sample holds roughly 92,000 distinct CDR3 sequences, 10% to 15% seen once. This TCR was recovered from an adult who was a healthcare worker with PCR-confirmed SARS-CoV-2 infection or an uninfected control (not recorded which). The starting material was whole blood, obtained at baseline. The chain links TRBV7-2 to TRBJ2-1; TRBD2 aligns across 7 bases. This CDR3 is CASSSQTSPLSSYNEQFF. The CDR3 nucleotides are TGTGCCAGCAGCTCTCAGACTAGCCCCCTGAGCTCCTACAATGAGCAGTTCTTC.